The rows below give T cell receptor beta chains drawn from one sample of a study of shared clonotypes between healthy human individuals. Assay used: immunoSEQ multiplex PCR; TCRdb lists only in-frame clones, some missing. The table records about 2 million clones, just under 95% of them present only once. Material for sequencing was naive CD8+ T cells sorted from blood. The receptors come from a man between 18 and 35 years old in good health. CDR3s include the opening cysteine and the closing phenylalanine or tryptophan. Each record gives: J gene, D gene, V gene, clone size, CDR3 protein, CDR3 DNA. A D gene is named only where the DNA matches it firmly. A clone size is listed for some rows: how often the clone was seen (once, few, many), or a class if it is expanded.

j_call: TRBJ1-2
d_call: -
v_call: TRBV28
clone_size: -
cdr3_aa: CASSWGTGGGANYGYTF
cdr3_nt: TGTGCCAGCAGTTGGGGAACCGGGGGGGGAGCTAACTATGGCTACACCTTC

j_call: TRBJ2-1
d_call: TRBD2
v_call: TRBV4-1
clone_size: -
cdr3_aa: CASSVLAGGNEQFF
cdr3_nt: TGCGCCAGCAGCGTACTAGCGGGGGGCAATGAGCAGTTCTTC

j_call: TRBJ2-1
d_call: TRBD1
v_call: TRBV13
clone_size: -
cdr3_aa: CASSSSGTGYNEQFF
cdr3_nt: TGTGCCAGCAGCTCCTCCGGGACAGGGTACAATGAGCAGTTCTTC

j_call: TRBJ2-3
d_call: -
v_call: TRBV27
clone_size: once
cdr3_aa: CASSPMTADTQYF
cdr3_nt: TGTGCCAGCAGTCCTATGACCGCAGATACGCAGTATTTT

j_call: TRBJ2-5
d_call: TRBD2
v_call: TRBV7-9
clone_size: -
cdr3_aa: CASSLAGGPETQYF
cdr3_nt: TGTGCCAGCAGCTTAGCGGGAGGGCCAGAGACCCAGTACTTC

j_call: TRBJ1-3
d_call: -
v_call: TRBV6-5
clone_size: once
cdr3_aa: CASSYDRTAGNTIYF
cdr3_nt: TGTGCCAGCAGTTACGACAGGACAGCTGGAAACACCATATATTTT

j_call: TRBJ1-1
d_call: -
v_call: TRBV9
clone_size: -
cdr3_aa: CASSIRGGNTEAFF
cdr3_nt: TGTGCCAGCAGCATTAGAGGGGGGAACACTGAAGCTTTCTTT

j_call: TRBJ2-2
d_call: -
v_call: TRBV9
clone_size: -
cdr3_aa: CASSVSSGTHTGELFF
cdr3_nt: TGTGCCAGCAGCGTAAGTTCAGGGACACATACCGGGGAGCTGTTTTTT

j_call: TRBJ1-1
d_call: -
v_call: TRBV27
clone_size: -
cdr3_aa: CASRTENTEAFF
cdr3_nt: TGTGCCAGCAGGACGGAGAACACTGAAGCTTTCTTT

j_call: TRBJ1-2
d_call: TRBD1
v_call: TRBV5-6
clone_size: -
cdr3_aa: CASSSGTAYGYTF
cdr3_nt: TGTGCCAGCAGCTCCGGGACAGCCTATGGCTACACCTTC

j_call: TRBJ2-4
d_call: TRBD1
v_call: TRBV28
clone_size: -
cdr3_aa: CASRRQGRDIQYF
cdr3_nt: TGTGCCAGCAGGCGACAGGGCAGGGACATTCAGTACTTC

j_call: TRBJ2-7
d_call: -
v_call: TRBV27
clone_size: -
cdr3_aa: CASSPPTASYEQYF
cdr3_nt: TGTGCCAGCAGTCCGCCGACAGCATCCTACGAGCAGTACTTC